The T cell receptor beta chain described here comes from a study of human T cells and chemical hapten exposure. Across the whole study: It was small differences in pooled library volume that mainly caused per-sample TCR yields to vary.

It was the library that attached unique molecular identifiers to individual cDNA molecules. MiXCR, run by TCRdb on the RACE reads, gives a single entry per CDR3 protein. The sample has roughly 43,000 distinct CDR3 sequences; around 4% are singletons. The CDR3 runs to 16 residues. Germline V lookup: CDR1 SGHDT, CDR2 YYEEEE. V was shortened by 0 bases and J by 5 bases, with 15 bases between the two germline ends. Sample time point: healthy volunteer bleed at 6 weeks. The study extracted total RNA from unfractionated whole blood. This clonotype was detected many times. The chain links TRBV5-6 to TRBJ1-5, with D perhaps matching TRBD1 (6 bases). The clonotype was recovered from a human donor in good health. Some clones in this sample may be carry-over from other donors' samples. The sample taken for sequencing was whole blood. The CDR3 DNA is TGTGCCAGCAGCTTGGCCGTCCGGGGGGCGCATCAGCCCCAGCATTTT. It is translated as CASSLAVRGAHQPQHF.